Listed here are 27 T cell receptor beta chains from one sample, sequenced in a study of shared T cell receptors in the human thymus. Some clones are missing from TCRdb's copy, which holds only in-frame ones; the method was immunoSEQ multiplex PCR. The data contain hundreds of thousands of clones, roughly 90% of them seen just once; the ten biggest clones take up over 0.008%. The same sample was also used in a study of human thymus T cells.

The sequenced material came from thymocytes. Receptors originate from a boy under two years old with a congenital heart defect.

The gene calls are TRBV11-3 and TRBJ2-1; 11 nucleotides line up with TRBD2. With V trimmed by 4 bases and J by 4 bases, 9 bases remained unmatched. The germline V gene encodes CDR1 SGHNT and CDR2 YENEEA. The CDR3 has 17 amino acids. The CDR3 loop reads CASSSPASGRLYNEQFF. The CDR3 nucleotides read TGTGCCAGCAGCTCCCCGGCTAGCGGGAGGCTTTACAATGAGCAGTTCTTC.

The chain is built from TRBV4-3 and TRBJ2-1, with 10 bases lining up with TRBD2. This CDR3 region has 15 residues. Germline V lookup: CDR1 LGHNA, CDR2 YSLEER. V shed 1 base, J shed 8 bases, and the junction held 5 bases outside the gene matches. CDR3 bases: TGCGCCAGCAGCCAAGGGCCTAGCGGGAGCGATGAGCAGTTCTTC. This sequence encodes CASSQGPSGSDEQFF.

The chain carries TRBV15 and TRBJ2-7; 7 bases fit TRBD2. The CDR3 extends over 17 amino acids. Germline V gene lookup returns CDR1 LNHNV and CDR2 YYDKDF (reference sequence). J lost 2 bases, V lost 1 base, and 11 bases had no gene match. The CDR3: CATSRGPGSGNPYEQYF. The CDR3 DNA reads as TGTGCCACCAGCAGAGGGCCTGGGAGCGGGAATCCCTACGAGCAGTACTTC.

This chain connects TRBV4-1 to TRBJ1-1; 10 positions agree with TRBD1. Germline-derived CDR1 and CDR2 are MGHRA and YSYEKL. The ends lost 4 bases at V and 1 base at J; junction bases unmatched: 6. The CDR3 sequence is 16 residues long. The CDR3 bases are TGCGCCAGCAGCCCTATGGACAGGGGGACGAACACTGAAGCTTTCTTT. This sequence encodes CASSPMDRGTNTEAFF.

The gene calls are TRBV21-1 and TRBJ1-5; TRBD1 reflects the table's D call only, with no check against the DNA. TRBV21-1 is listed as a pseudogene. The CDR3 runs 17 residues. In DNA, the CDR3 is TGTGCCAGCAGCAAAGAGGGAGACAGGTCGGGGAATCAGCCCCAGCATTTT. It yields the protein CASSKEGDRSGNQPQHF.

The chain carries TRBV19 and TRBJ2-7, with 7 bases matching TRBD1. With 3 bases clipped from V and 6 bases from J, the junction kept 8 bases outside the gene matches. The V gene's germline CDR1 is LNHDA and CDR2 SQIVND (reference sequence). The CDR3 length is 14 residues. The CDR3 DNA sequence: TGTGCCAGTAGTATGACAGGGCCCTCCGGCGAGCAGTACTTC. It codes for CASSMTGPSGEQYF.

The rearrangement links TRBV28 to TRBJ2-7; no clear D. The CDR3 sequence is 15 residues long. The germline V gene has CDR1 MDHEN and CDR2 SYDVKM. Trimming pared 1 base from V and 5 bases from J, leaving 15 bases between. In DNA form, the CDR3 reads TGTGCCAGCAGTTTATTGGAGAGGTTGAGGCACGAGCAGTACTTC. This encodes CASSLLERLRHEQYF.

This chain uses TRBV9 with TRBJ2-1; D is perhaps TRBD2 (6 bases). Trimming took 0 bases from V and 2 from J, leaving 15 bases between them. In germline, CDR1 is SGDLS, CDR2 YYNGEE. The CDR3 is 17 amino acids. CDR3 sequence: CASSVDPPGGAYNEQFF. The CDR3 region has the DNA TGTGCCAGCAGCGTAGACCCACCCGGCGGGGCCTACAATGAGCAGTTCTTC.

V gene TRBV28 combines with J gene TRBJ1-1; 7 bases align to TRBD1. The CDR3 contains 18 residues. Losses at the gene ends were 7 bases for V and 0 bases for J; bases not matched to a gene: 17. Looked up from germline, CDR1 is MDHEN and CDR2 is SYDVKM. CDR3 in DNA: TGTGCCAGCACATCCGGGACAGTCACGACCCCTATGAACACTGAAGCTTTCTTT. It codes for CASTSGTVTTPMNTEAFF.

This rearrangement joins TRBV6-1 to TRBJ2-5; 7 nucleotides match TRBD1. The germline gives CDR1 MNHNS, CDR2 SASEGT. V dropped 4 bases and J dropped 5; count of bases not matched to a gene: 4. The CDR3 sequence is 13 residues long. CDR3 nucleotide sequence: TGTGCCAGCAGTGGACAGGGAGCGGAGACCCAGTACTTC. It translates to CASSGQGAETQYF.

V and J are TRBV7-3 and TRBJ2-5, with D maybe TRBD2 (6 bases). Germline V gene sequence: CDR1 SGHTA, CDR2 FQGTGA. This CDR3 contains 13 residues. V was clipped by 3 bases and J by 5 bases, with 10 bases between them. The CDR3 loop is CASSFGSLETQYF. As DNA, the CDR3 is TGTGCCAGCAGCTTCGGGAGCTTGGAGACCCAGTACTTC.

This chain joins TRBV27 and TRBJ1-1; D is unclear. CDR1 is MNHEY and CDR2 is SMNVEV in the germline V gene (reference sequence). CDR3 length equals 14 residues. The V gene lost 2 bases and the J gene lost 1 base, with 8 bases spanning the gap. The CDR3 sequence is CASSLGRENTEAFF. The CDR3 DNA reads TGTGCCAGCAGTTTAGGTCGGGAGAACACTGAAGCTTTCTTT.

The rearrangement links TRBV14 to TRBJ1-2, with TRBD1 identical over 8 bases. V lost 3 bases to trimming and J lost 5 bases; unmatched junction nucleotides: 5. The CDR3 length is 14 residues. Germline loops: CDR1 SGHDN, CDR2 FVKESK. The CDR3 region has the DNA TGTGCCAGCAGCCAGGGGACAGGAGTATATGGCTACACCTTC. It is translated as CASSQGTGVYGYTF.

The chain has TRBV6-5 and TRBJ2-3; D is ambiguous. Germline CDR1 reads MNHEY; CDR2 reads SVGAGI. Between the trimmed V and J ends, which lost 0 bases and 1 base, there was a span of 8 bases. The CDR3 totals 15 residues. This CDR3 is CASSYSLSGTDTQYF. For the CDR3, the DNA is TGTGCCAGCAGTTACTCACTCAGCGGCACAGATACGCAGTATTTT.

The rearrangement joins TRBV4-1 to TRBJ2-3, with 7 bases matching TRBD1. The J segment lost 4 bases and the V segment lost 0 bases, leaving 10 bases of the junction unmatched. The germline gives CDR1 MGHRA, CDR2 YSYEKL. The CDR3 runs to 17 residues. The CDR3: CASSQDGDSLPPDTQYF. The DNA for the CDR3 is TGCGCCAGCAGCCAAGACGGGGACAGCCTCCCCCCAGATACGCAGTATTTT.

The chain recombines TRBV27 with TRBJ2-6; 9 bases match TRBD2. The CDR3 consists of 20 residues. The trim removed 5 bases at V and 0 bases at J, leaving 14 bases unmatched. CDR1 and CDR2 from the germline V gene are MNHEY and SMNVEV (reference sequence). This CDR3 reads CASSQTPLREGYSGANVLTF. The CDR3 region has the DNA TGTGCCAGCAGTCAAACCCCCTTGCGGGAGGGGTACTCTGGGGCCAACGTCCTGACTTTC.

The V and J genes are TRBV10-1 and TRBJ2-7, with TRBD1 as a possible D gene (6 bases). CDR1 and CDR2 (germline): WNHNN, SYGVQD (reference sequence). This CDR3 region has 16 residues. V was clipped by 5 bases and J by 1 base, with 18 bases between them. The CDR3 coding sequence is TGCGCCAGCAGTCATAACTGGACAGTCCGATCCTACGAGCAGTACTTC. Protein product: CASSHNWTVRSYEQYF.

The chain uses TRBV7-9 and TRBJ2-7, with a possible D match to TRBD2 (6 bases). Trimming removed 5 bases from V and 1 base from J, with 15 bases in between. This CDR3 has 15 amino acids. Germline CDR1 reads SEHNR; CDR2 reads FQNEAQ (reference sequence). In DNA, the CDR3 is TGTGCCAGCAGCCCGCCCCGGGACTCGTCCTACGAGCAGTACTTC. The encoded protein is CASSPPRDSSYEQYF.

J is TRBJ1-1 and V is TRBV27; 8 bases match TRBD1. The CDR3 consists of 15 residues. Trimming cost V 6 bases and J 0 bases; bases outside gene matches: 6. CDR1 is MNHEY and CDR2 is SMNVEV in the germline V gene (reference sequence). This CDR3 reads CASRNRGSLNTEAFF. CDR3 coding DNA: TGTGCCAGCAGGAACAGGGGGAGCCTGAACACTGAAGCTTTCTTT.

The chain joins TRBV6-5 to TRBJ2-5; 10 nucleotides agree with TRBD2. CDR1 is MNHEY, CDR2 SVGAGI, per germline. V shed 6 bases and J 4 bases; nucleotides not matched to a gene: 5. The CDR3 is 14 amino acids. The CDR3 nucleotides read TGTGCCAGCAGGGCCCTAGCGGGAGTAGAGACCCAGTACTTC. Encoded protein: CASRALAGVETQYF.

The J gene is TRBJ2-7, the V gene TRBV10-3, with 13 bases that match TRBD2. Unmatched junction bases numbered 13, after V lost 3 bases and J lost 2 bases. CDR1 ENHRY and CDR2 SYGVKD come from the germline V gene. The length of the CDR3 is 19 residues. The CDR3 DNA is TGTGCCATCAGTGATTCCAGGACTAGCGGGAGTCACGGTGCCTACGAGCAGTACTTC. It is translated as CAISDSRTSGSHGAYEQYF.

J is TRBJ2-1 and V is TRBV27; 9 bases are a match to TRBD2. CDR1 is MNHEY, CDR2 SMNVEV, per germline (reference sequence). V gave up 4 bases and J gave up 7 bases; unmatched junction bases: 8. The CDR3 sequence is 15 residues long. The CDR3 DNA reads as TGTGCCAGCAGTTCGCGGGAGGGCTTGGGGAATGAGCAGTTCTTC. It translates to CASSSREGLGNEQFF.

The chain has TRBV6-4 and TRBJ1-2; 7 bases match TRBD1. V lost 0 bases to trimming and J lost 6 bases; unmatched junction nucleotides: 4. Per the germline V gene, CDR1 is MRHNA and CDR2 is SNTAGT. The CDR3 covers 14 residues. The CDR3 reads CASSDSRQGDGYTF. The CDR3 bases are TGTGCCAGCAGTGACTCAAGACAGGGCGATGGCTACACCTTC.

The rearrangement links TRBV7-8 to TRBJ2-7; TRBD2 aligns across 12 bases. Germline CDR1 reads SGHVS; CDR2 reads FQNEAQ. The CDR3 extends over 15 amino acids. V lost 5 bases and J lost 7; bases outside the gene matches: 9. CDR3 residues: CASSPLAGGQEEQYF. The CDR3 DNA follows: TGTGCCAGCAGCCCCCTAGCGGGAGGGCAAGAAGAGCAGTACTTC.

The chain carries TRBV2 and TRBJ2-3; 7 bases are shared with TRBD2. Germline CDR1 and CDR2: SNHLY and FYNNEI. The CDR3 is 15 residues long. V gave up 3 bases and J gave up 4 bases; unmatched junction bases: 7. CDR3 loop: CASSDHREVPDTQYF. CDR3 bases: TGTGCCAGCAGTGATCATCGGGAGGTCCCAGATACGCAGTATTTT.

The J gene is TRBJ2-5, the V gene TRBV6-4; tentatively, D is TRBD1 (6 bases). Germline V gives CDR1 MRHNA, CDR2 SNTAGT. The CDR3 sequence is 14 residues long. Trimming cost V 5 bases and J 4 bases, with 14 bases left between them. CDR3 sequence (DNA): TGTGCCAGCAGTCACAGGGTTAAGGGAGAGACCCAGTACTTC. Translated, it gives CASSHRVKGETQYF.

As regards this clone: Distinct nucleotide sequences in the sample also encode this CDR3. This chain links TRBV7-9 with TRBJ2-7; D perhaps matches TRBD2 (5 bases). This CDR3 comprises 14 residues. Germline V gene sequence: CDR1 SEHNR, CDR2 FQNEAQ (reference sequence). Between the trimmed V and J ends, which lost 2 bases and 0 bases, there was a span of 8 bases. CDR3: CASSLSGTSYEQYF. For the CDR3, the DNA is TGTGCCAGCAGCTTAAGCGGCACCTCCTACGAGCAGTACTTC.